The 20 T cell receptor beta chains below come from one sample, sequenced in a study of T cells in Graves' hyperthyroidism and ophthalmopathy (dated by TCRdb to between 2017 and 2020). Libraries were built with multiplex PCR. These reads were obtained on an Illumina HiSeq 2000. Amplification of TCR beta CDR3 regions was carried out from RNA transcripts. A first-round RT-PCR of the TCR CDR3 used the HTBI primer set with the Qiagen OneStep RT-PCR kit. The public reads were reanalyzed by TCRdb: fastp trimming at Q25, MiXCR alignment, in-frame beta chains only. Entries that share a CDR3 protein sequence are merged under the most common genes and DNA. The sample data list about 600,000 distinct CDR3 sequences, and more than 15% of these were observed just once. The top ten clones comprise roughly 3.3% of the sample. Sequenced sample: blood. The receptors shown here come from a woman aged 40 to 55 with Graves' ophthalmopathy.

The V call is TRBV9, the J call TRBJ1-1; D remains unclear. The germline V gene encodes CDR1 SGDLS and CDR2 YYNGEE. The length of the CDR3 is 15 residues. V lost 2 bases and J 0 bases, leaving 11 bases between the germline ends. As DNA, the CDR3 is TGTGCCAGCAGCGTGTTAGAGAACATGAACACTGAAGCTTTCTTT. Amino acids: CASSVLENMNTEAFF.

This clonotype was observed at least ten times. This chain connects TRBV6-1 to TRBJ2-1, with TRBD2 matching 10 bases. The CDR3 contains 16 residues. Unmatched junction bases numbered 9, after V lost 3 bases and J lost 7 bases. Germline V gene data show CDR1 as MNHNS and CDR2 as SASEGT. The CDR3 spells CASSEVAGGLWNEQFF. CDR3 sequence (DNA): TGTGCCAGCAGTGAGGTAGCGGGAGGACTGTGGAATGAGCAGTTCTTC.

The J gene is TRBJ2-5, the V gene TRBV5-6, with 11 positions matching TRBD1. From germline, CDR1 is SGHDT and CDR2 YYEEEE. The CDR3 consists of 16 residues. V shed 1 base, J shed 7 bases, and the junction held 9 bases outside the gene matches. In nucleotides, the CDR3 is TGTGCCAGCAGCTTGTGGACAGGGGGCCTTGTGGTGACCCAGTACTTC. This translates into CASSLWTGGLVVTQYF.

This clonotype has at least ten counts. This rearrangement joins TRBV28 to TRBJ2-1; D may be TRBD1 (5 bases). The CDR3 loop spans 14 amino acids. The germline CDR1 and CDR2 sequences are MDHEN and SYDVKM. V was clipped by 6 bases and J by 7 bases, with 16 bases between them. The CDR3: CASSPWGFRNEQFF. As DNA, the CDR3 is TGTGCCAGCAGCCCATGGGGCTTTAGGAATGAGCAGTTCTTC.

This clonotype was found many times. The V and J genes are TRBV30 and TRBJ2-3; D may be TRBD1 (5 bases). The CDR3 has 11 residues. Germline V gene data show CDR1 as GTSNPN and CDR2 as SVGIG (reference sequence). V was trimmed by 5 bases and J by 5 bases, leaving 8 bases between them. CDR3 residues: CAWYRGDTQYF. The CDR3 DNA sequence: TGTGCCTGGTATAGGGGAGATACGCAGTATTTT.

This clonotype was counted ten times or more. The chain has TRBV20-1 and TRBJ1-5; a weak D match, TRBD1 (5 bases). The CDR3 spans 14 residues. V dropped 6 bases and J dropped 4 bases, with 16 bases sitting between them. The germline V gene encodes CDR1 DFQATT and CDR2 SNEGSKA (reference sequence). This CDR3 reads CSARGVRGNQPQHF. CDR3 coding DNA: TGCAGTGCCCGGGGGGTCAGAGGTAATCAGCCCCAGCATTTT.

This clonotype was detected ten times or more. The chain joins TRBV6-1 to TRBJ2-7; no definite D call. Per the germline V gene, CDR1 is MNHNS and CDR2 is SASEGT. This CDR3 is 14 amino acids long. Trimming took 7 bases from V and 3 from J, leaving 16 bases between them. The CDR3 loop is CASIGDFTLYEQYF. The DNA for the CDR3 is TGTGCCAGCATTGGAGACTTCACTCTCTACGAGCAGTACTTC.

This clonotype was counted at least ten times. The rearrangement links TRBV20-1 to TRBJ2-7; 11 bases align to TRBD1. Germline loops: CDR1 DFQATT, CDR2 SNEGSKA (reference sequence). The V and J ends lost 0 bases and 0 bases, in that order; junction bases with no gene match: 4. The CDR3 loop spans 16 amino acids. The CDR3 region has the DNA TGCAGTGCTAGAGATTCCGGGACAGGGGGCTCCTACGAGCAGTACTTC. Translating gives CSARDSGTGGSYEQYF.

On this clonotype itself: Just one base apart from a much larger clone, this may be a read error. The rearrangement joins TRBV19 to TRBJ2-1; TRBD2 aligns across 10 bases. Germline CDR1 reads LNHDA; CDR2 reads SQIVND (reference sequence). The CDR3 has 16 residues. Germline trimming cut 3 bases from V and 8 bases from J; bases unmatched to any gene: 10. Here the CDR3 DNA reads TGTGCCAGTAGTATTTCTGTGGCTAGCGGGAGTCATGAGCAGTTCTTC. Its protein product is CASSISVASGSHEQFF.

This clonotype was found a few times. The CDR3 protein is CSARDWQRENTEAFF. In DNA, the CDR3 is TGCAGTGCTAGAGATTGGCAGAGAGAGAACACTGAAGCTTTCTTT. The chain joins TRBV20-1 to TRBJ1-1; no clear D. Germline V gene sequence: CDR1 DFQATT, CDR2 SNEGSKA (reference sequence). V lost 0 bases and J lost 1, with 12 bases in between. This CDR3 contains 15 residues.

V is TRBV14 and J is TRBJ2-1; perhaps TRBD2 as D (7 bases). V was shortened by 0 bases and J by 5 bases, with 17 bases between the two germline ends. In germline, CDR1 is SGHDN, CDR2 FVKESK. CDR3 size: 17 residues. This CDR3 is CASSQEGGGLRNNEQFF. Written as DNA, the CDR3 is TGTGCCAGCAGCCAAGAAGGGGGGGGGCTTCGGAACAATGAGCAGTTCTTC.

This clonotype appeared many times. This chain joins TRBV20-1 and TRBJ2-5; 8 bases match TRBD2. The germline V gene has CDR1 DFQATT and CDR2 SNEGSKA (reference sequence). J was trimmed by 2 bases and V by 7 bases; bases with no gene match: 3. The CDR3 length is 12 residues. The DNA of the CDR3 is TGCAGTGTTAGCGGGAAGCAAGAGACCCAGTACTTC. Encoded protein: CSVSGKQETQYF.

This sequence joins TRBV20-1 and TRBJ1-2; no clear D. The V end was cut by 4 bases, the J end by 10 bases, with 13 bases between. The germline V gene encodes CDR1 DFQATT and CDR2 SNEGSKA (reference sequence). The CDR3 consists of 11 residues. This chain's CDR3 is CSAKDPPDYTF. For the CDR3, the DNA is TGCAGTGCTAAGGACCCCCCCGACTACACCTTC.

This clonotype was counted only a few times. The chain carries TRBV29-1 and TRBJ2-1; D is possibly TRBD1 (6 bases). CDR1 and CDR2 (germline): SQVTM, ANQGSEA. Trimming stripped 3 bases from V and 9 bases from J, with 18 bases between. There are 14 residues in the CDR3. Here the CDR3 reads CSVEGAGVVGEQFF. The CDR3 coding sequence is TGCAGCGTTGAGGGGGCAGGGGTGGTGGGTGAGCAGTTCTTC.

This chain links TRBV5-1 with TRBJ2-5, with 8 nucleotides matching TRBD1. From germline, CDR1 is SGHRS and CDR2 YFSETQ. This CDR3 is built from 15 residues. The J segment lost 5 bases and the V segment lost 7 bases, leaving 13 bases of the junction unmatched. CDR3 loop: CASCLSAGGGETQYF. The CDR3 nucleotides read TGCGCCAGCTGTCTCTCCGCAGGGGGCGGGGAGACCCAGTACTTC.

This clonotype was seen repeatedly, ten times or more. The chain carries TRBV5-5 and TRBJ2-1, with TRBD2 matching over 7 bases. The V segment lost 4 bases and the J segment 8 bases; nucleotides outside the gene matches: 12. In germline, CDR1 is SGHKS, CDR2 YYEKEE (reference sequence). The CDR3 contains 15 residues. The CDR3 region has the DNA TGTGCCAGCAGCCCTATAGCGGGTTTGGTCGATGAGCAGTTCTTC. Amino acids: CASSPIAGLVDEQFF.

This clonotype was observed a handful of times. The V and J genes are TRBV9 and TRBJ2-1, with TRBD2 identical over 13 bases. Germline V gene lookup returns CDR1 SGDLS and CDR2 YYNGEE. The CDR3 totals 21 residues. The ends lost 0 bases at V and 0 bases at J; junction bases unmatched: 12. CDR3 sequence: CASSVEWGGTSGKSSYNEQFF. The CDR3 nucleotides are TGTGCCAGCAGCGTAGAGTGGGGAGGGACTAGCGGGAAGAGCTCCTACAATGAGCAGTTCTTC.

This clonotype was detected many times. The V gene is TRBV11-2, the J gene TRBJ2-3; D is unclear. The germline V gene encodes CDR1 SGHAT and CDR2 FQNNGV. The CDR3 has 11 amino acids. The V and J ends lost 2 bases and 6 bases respectively, with 3 bases between them. The CDR3 nucleotides are TGTGCCAGCAGCTTATGGGATACGCAGTATTTT. Amino acids: CASSLWDTQYF.

The rearrangement joins TRBV5-1 to TRBJ1-6; D possibly corresponds to TRBD1 (5 bases). Looked up from germline, CDR1 is SGHRS and CDR2 is YFSETQ. The CDR3 contains 16 residues. V lost 4 bases and J lost 7, with 18 bases in between. The CDR3 here is CASSPGPDYRNSPLHF. In DNA form, the CDR3 reads TGCGCCAGCAGCCCAGGGCCGGATTATAGAAATTCACCCCTCCACTTT.

J is TRBJ2-1 and V is TRBV7-9, with 7 positions matching TRBD2. V shed 4 bases and J 4 bases; nucleotides not matched to a gene: 4. The CDR3 length is 14 residues. CDR1 is SEHNR and CDR2 is FQNEAQ in the germline V gene (reference sequence). The CDR3 sequence: CASSSLALYNEQFF. CDR3 in DNA: TGTGCCAGCAGCTCACTAGCGCTTTACAATGAGCAGTTCTTC.